The sequence of this TCR beta chain was determined in a study of blood T cell repertoires in COVID-19. Overall study context: COVID-19 samples, acute and convalescent, were from the United States, Italy and Spain. Sources were T cells, B-cell-depleted T cells, or PBMCs; the material itself was cDNA or gDNA.

In the original analysis: Amplification of reference gene primers provided the estimated nucleated cell counts. Sequencing was performed with immunoSEQ multiplex PCR; in TCRdb, only in-frame clones are kept and a portion is missing. V, J and clone size are taken as reported in that table, and D and trimming were inferred from the DNA itself. The sample records about 72,000 clones, roughly 87% being singletons. Material for sequencing was peripheral blood. This receptor was obtained from a man aged 45-60 years with acute or convalescent COVID-19.

The CDR3 loop is CSVEASRTGYNEQFF. In nucleotides, the CDR3 is TGCAGCGTTGAAGCCTCTCGGACAGGGTACAATGAGCAGTTCTTC. V is TRBV29-1 and J is TRBJ2-1; 8 bases agree with TRBD1. The CDR3 extends over 15 amino acids. Per the germline V gene, CDR1 is SQVTM and CDR2 is ANQGSEA. V dropped 1 base and J dropped 4; count of bases not matched to a gene: 6.